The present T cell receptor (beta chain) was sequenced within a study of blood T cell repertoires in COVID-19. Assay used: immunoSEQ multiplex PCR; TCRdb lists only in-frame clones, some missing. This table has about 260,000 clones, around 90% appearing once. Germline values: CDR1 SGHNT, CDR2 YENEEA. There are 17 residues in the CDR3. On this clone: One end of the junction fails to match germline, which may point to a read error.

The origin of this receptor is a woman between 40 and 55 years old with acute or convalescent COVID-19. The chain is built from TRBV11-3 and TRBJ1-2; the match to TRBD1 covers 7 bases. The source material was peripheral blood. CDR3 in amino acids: CASSLDREGEANYGYTF. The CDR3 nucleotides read TGTGCCAGCAGCCTAGACAGGGAAGGAGAGGCTAACTATGGCTACACCTTC.